This T cell receptor beta chain is from a study of cytomegalovirus exposure and HLA in healthy donors. The germline gives CDR1 GTSNPN, CDR2 SVGIG (reference sequence). V lost 2 bases and J lost 5, with 12 bases in between. This CDR3 is 14 amino acids long. Study results and limitations: The study found most TCR sequences rare, yet found some public TCRs in many donors. A classifier reportedly called cytomegalovirus status with high sensitivity and specificity.

The PCR made use of 60 Vbeta and 13 Jbeta primers. Using immunoSEQ multiplex PCR, the repertoire was profiled, and TCRdb retains in-frame clones only, with some absent. The table lists 100,000 to 150,000 clones, just over 75% of them singletons. Details on this clone: The antigen is unknown.

The sequenced sample consisted of PBMCs. This receptor was obtained from a woman aged 45 to 65 in good health and CMV-seronegative. The chain carries TRBV30 and TRBJ1-4; unclear D gene. CDR3 nucleotides: TGTGCCTGGAGTCCCGGACTAGAGAATGAAAAACTGTTTTTT. As protein: CAWSPGLENEKLFF. Full variable domain (rest looked up from reference TRBV30 and TRBJ1-4): SQTIHQWPATLVQPVGSPLSLECTVEGTSNPNLYWYRQAAGRGLQLLFYSVGIGQISSEVPQNLSASRPQDRQFILSSKKLLLSDSGFYLCAWSPGLENEKLFFGSGTQLSVL.